The next 28 T cell receptor beta chains were all read from a single sample in a study of blood T cell repertoires in COVID-19. Only in-frame clones appear in the TCRdb table, and some are missing; sequencing was by immunoSEQ multiplex PCR. The sample lists roughly 40,000 clones; 79% were seen once. Source material: peripheral blood. The origin of the receptors is a woman of 80 years or more with acute or convalescent COVID-19.

The chain is built from TRBV7-3 and TRBJ1-1; D gene uncertain. The CDR3 runs to 13 residues. The V end was cut by 2 bases, the J end by 1 base, with 5 bases between. The germline CDR1 and CDR2 sequences are SGHTA and FQGTGA. DNA of the CDR3: TGTGCCAGCAGCTTAGAGGGGAACACTGAAGCTTTCTTT. Its translation: CASSLEGNTEAFF. Full variable domain (remainder filled in from reference TRBV7-3 and TRBJ1-1): GAGVSQTPSNKVTEKGKYVELRCDPISGHTALYWYRQSLGQGPEFLIYFQGTGAADDSGLPNDRFFAVRPEGSVSTLKIQRTERGDSAVYLCASSLEGNTEAFFGQGTRLTVV.

The CDR3 loop reads CASRRLTGEQYF. CDR3 DNA sequence: TGTGCCAGCAGGAGACTCACGGGGGAGCAGTACTTC. This chain connects TRBV25-1 to TRBJ2-7; D might be TRBD2 (5 bases). CDR1 is MGHDK and CDR2 is SYGVNS in the germline V gene. Trimming removed 6 bases at V and 7 bases at J, with 13 bases between. This CDR3 region has 12 residues.

The CDR3 here is CASSVGVGNTGELFF. The CDR3 DNA reads TGTGCCAGCAGCGTCGGGGTAGGGAACACCGGGGAGCTGTTTTTT. This sequence joins TRBV9 and TRBJ2-2, with D possibly matching TRBD2 (5 bases). Trimming removed 2 bases at V and 1 base at J, with 9 bases between. There are 15 residues in the CDR3. Germline CDR1 and CDR2: SGDLS and YYNGEE.

This clone was observed a few times. The rearrangement links TRBV3-1 (or the pseudogene TRBV3-2) to TRBJ1-1, with TRBD1 matching over 8 bases. The germline gives CDR1 LGHDT, CDR2 YNNKEL (reference sequence). The CDR3 contains 12 residues. Trimming took 10 bases from V and 3 from J; bases not matched to a gene: 4. The CDR3 DNA reads as TGTGCCACCGGACAGGGACACACTGAAGCTTTCTTT. This sequence encodes CATGQGHTEAFF.

V usage is TRBV19 and J usage is TRBJ2-2; 7 bases are a match to TRBD2. Germline CDR1 reads LNHDA; CDR2 reads SQIVND (reference sequence). The CDR3 is 15 amino acids. V was clipped by 5 bases and J by 6 bases; unmatched bases: 9. CDR3 region: CASSVGAGVPGELFF. CDR3 nucleotides: TGTGCCAGTAGTGTAGGGGCGGGAGTACCCGGGGAGCTGTTTTTT. Variable domain in full (rest from reference TRBV19 and TRBJ2-2): DGGITQSPKYLFRKEGQNVTLSCEQNLNHDAMYWYRQDPGQGLRLIYYSQIVNDFQKGDIAEGYSVSREKKESFPLTVTSAQKNPTAFYLCASSVGAGVPGELFFGEGSRLTVL.

This clone was observed once. The rearrangement links TRBV19 to TRBJ1-2; 8 bases match TRBD1. From germline, CDR1 is LNHDA and CDR2 SQIVND (reference sequence). Trimming at V came to 6 bases and at J to 5 bases, leaving 14 bases not matched to a gene. The CDR3 totals 16 residues. Here the CDR3 reads CASSRNPGQALYGYTF. CDR3 DNA: TGTGCCAGTAGCAGAAACCCGGGACAGGCCCTTTATGGCTACACCTTC.

The chain recombines TRBV7-3 with TRBJ2-1, with 9 bases identical to TRBD2. Trimming removed 5 bases from V and 7 bases from J; junction bases left unmatched: 12. This CDR3 is 16 amino acids long. The germline V gene encodes CDR1 SGHTA and CDR2 FQGTGA. CDR3 loop: CASSQRGSGSGNEQFF. The CDR3 DNA reads TGTGCCAGCAGCCAACGGGGTAGCGGGAGTGGGAATGAGCAGTTCTTC.

This rearrangement joins TRBV12-3 or TRBV12-4 to TRBJ2-3, with a tentative D call TRBD2 (5 bases). The CDR3 runs 13 residues. V lost 3 bases and J 7 bases, leaving 11 bases between the germline ends. CDR3 protein: CASSFGERNTQYF. The CDR3 coding sequence is TGTGCCAGCAGTTTCGGGGAGCGGAATACGCAGTATTTT.

This clone was seen just once. This chain connects TRBV13 to TRBJ2-5, with TRBD2 identical over 8 bases. The CDR3 length is 15 residues. CDR1 PRHDT and CDR2 FYEKMQ come from the germline V gene (reference sequence). V trimming: 5 bases; J trimming: 5 bases; junction bases outside the gene matches: 10. The CDR3, as DNA: TGTGCCAGCAGCCCCGGGGGGGCGCTTAGGGAGACCCAGTACTTC. Protein sequence: CASSPGGALRETQYF.

V gene TRBV6-2 or TRBV6-3 combines with J gene TRBJ2-1; 11 bases are shared with TRBD2. Germline assignment: CDR1 MNHEY and CDR2 SVGEGT. The V gene end was trimmed by 5 bases and the J gene end by 7 bases; junction bases not matched to a gene: 10. The CDR3 covers 16 residues. CDR3 DNA: TGTGCCAGCAGTCTCGCCGGGGCTAGCGGGAGGAATGAGCAGTTCTTC. Translated, it gives CASSLAGASGRNEQFF.

The chain couples TRBV7-9 to TRBJ1-2; D gene uncertain. The germline gives CDR1 SEHNR, CDR2 FQNEAQ (reference sequence). Deletions cut 0 bases from V and 8 bases from J, with 10 bases between. The CDR3 loop spans 13 amino acids. The CDR3, as DNA: TGTGCCAGCAGCTTAGCTAACGCGGGGGGCTACACCTTC. It is translated as CASSLANAGGYTF.

This clone was detected only once. CDR3 DNA: TGTGCCAGCAGCGGACTCCGACGCTACGAGCAGTACTTC. Amino acid sequence: CASSGLRRYEQYF. The chain links TRBV7-2 to TRBJ2-7; D may be TRBD2 (5 bases). Per germline, CDR1 SGHTA and CDR2 FQGNSA. The CDR3 is 13 residues long. The V end lost 5 bases, the J end lost 3 bases, and 11 bases lay between the germline ends.

This chain uses TRBV29-1 with TRBJ1-2; 7 bases are shared with TRBD1. Germline lookup yields CDR1 SQVTM and CDR2 ANQGSEA. Unmatched junction bases numbered 8, after V lost 4 bases and J lost 6 bases. The CDR3 consists of 13 residues. For the CDR3, the DNA is TGCAGCGTTGGAGCGGGGGGGACAGATGGCTACACCTTC. Translation: CSVGAGGTDGYTF.

The chain uses TRBV5-1 and TRBJ1-6, with D perhaps matching TRBD1 (6 bases). Trimming removed 5 bases at V and 7 bases at J, with 13 bases between. Germline CDR1 reads SGHRS; CDR2 reads YFSETQ. This CDR3 is built from 14 residues. CDR3 coding DNA: TGCGCCAGCAGTCCAGGACAGACCAATTCACCCCTCCACTTT. Protein product: CASSPGQTNSPLHF. The full variable domain, completed using reference TRBV5-1 and TRBJ1-6, is KAGVTQTPRYLIKTRGQQVTLSCSPISGHRSVSWYQQTPGQGLQFLFEYFSETQRNKGNFPGRFSGRQFSNSRSEMNVSTLELGDSALYLCASSPGQTNSPLHFGNGTRLTVT.

The chain uses TRBV10-2 and TRBJ2-1; 7 bases are a match to TRBD2. This CDR3 is 16 amino acids long. Trimming removed 0 bases from V and 7 bases from J; junction bases left unmatched: 9. The germline gives CDR1 WSHSY, CDR2 SAAADI. CDR3 coding DNA: TGCGCCAGCAGTGAGTCGGGAGGGAGTGGAGTTAATGAGCAGTTCTTC. Amino acids: CASSESGGSGVNEQFF.

V gene TRBV10-1 combines with J gene TRBJ2-1, with D perhaps TRBD2 (5 bases). The CDR3 spans 16 residues. Germline CDR1 is WNHNN and CDR2 is SYGVQD (reference sequence). V dropped 0 bases and J dropped 0 bases, with 9 bases sitting between them. This CDR3 reads CASSESLGSSYNEQFF. The CDR3 DNA follows: TGCGCCAGCAGTGAGTCTTTGGGGAGCTCCTACAATGAGCAGTTCTTC.

The chain is built from TRBV5-1 and TRBJ2-1; 7 bases align to TRBD1. The J segment lost 3 bases and the V segment lost 0 bases, leaving 6 bases of the junction unmatched. Per the germline V gene, CDR1 is SGHRS and CDR2 is YFSETQ. CDR3 size: 16 residues. In nucleotides, the CDR3 is TGCGCCAGCAGCTTGGGGTCCGGGACAGTCTACAATGAGCAGTTCTTC. Translating gives CASSLGSGTVYNEQFF.

The V gene is TRBV11-2, the J gene TRBJ1-1; maybe TRBD1 (6 bases). CDR1 and CDR2 from the germline V gene are SGHAT and FQNNGV. The CDR3 runs 16 residues. With 3 bases removed from V and 0 bases from J, the gap between germline ends came to 14 bases. CDR3 residues: CASSFRRQALNTEAFF. The DNA of the CDR3 is TGTGCCAGCAGCTTCCGACGACAGGCATTGAACACTGAAGCTTTCTTT.

The chain is built from TRBV6-1 and TRBJ2-2; 7 bases line up with TRBD1. Trimming cost V 3 bases and J 7 bases; bases outside gene matches: 5. Germline CDR1 MNHNS, CDR2 SASEGT. This CDR3 comprises 14 residues. CDR3 nucleotide sequence: TGTGCCAGCAGTGACCTCCAGGGGGACGGGGAGCTGTTTTTT. Its translation: CASSDLQGDGELFF.

This clone was detected a few times. The chain joins TRBV12-5 to TRBJ2-2; D might be TRBD1 (5 bases). V lost 3 bases and J 5 bases, leaving 7 bases between the germline ends. The germline V gene encodes CDR1 LGHNT and CDR2 FRNRAP. The CDR3 extends over 13 amino acids. CDR3 amino acids: CASGLGETGELFF. CDR3 nucleotide sequence: TGTGCTAGTGGTTTAGGGGAAACCGGGGAGCTGTTTTTT. Filled out from reference TRBV12-5 and TRBJ2-2, the complete variable domain reads DARVTQTPRHKVTEMGQEVTMRCQPILGHNTVFWYRQTMMQGLELLAYFRNRAPLDDSGMPKDRFSAEMPDATLATLKIQPSEPRDSAVYFCASGLGETGELFFGEGSRLTVL.

The chain joins TRBV10-2 to TRBJ2-5; 11 bases are shared with TRBD2. The CDR3 runs 14 residues. Unmatched junction bases numbered 2, after V lost 5 bases and J lost 3 bases. Germline V gene lookup returns CDR1 WSHSY and CDR2 SAAADI. The CDR3 nucleotides read TGCGCCAGCAGTTTTAGCGGGAGGGAAGAGACCCAGTACTTC. Translating it yields CASSFSGREETQYF.

The chain combines TRBV19 with TRBJ1-2; TRBD1 might be the D (5 bases). V lost 3 bases and J 8 bases, leaving 7 bases between the germline ends. The germline CDR1 and CDR2 sequences are LNHDA and SQIVND (reference sequence). This CDR3 comprises 11 residues. This CDR3 is CASSMQGGYTF. In DNA, the CDR3 is TGTGCCAGTAGTATGCAGGGAGGCTACACCTTC.

The chain is built from TRBV10-3 and TRBJ1-1; 10 bases are a match to TRBD1. In germline, CDR1 is ENHRY, CDR2 SYGVKD. The V segment lost 10 bases and the J segment 5 bases; nucleotides outside the gene matches: 13. The CDR3 sequence is 15 residues long. The CDR3: CATLDRQGARTEAFF. CDR3 coding DNA: TGTGCCACCTTAGACCGACAGGGGGCGCGTACTGAAGCTTTCTTT.

CDR3 nucleotides: TGTGCCAGCAGTTCGCGGACAGGGGACTATGGCTACACCTTC. As protein: CASSSRTGDYGYTF. J is TRBJ1-2 and V is TRBV5-4, with 9 bases lining up with TRBD1. The CDR3 extends over 14 amino acids. Germline loops: CDR1 SGHNT, CDR2 YYREEE (reference sequence). Losses at the gene ends were 5 bases for V and 3 bases for J; bases not matched to a gene: 5.

The chain uses TRBV29-1 and TRBJ2-2; D may be TRBD2 (6 bases). V was shortened by 4 bases and J by 6 bases, with 15 bases between the two germline ends. CDR3 length equals 14 residues. The V gene's germline CDR1 is SQVTM and CDR2 ANQGSEA. The CDR3 loop is CSVGSTTGAGELFF. DNA of the CDR3: TGCAGCGTTGGATCGACAACGGGGGCCGGGGAGCTGTTTTTT.

The genes are TRBV6-6 and TRBJ1-5, with TRBD1 matching over 10 bases. V lost 6 bases to trimming and J lost 5 bases; unmatched junction nucleotides: 1. Germline loops: CDR1 MNHNY, CDR2 SVGAGI (reference sequence). The CDR3 loop spans 13 amino acids. CDR3 nucleotide sequence: TGTGCCAGCAGCGGGACAGGGGATCAGCCCCAGCATTTT. It yields the protein CASSGTGDQPQHF.

This chain connects TRBV24-1 to TRBJ2-2; D perhaps matches TRBD1 (5 bases). CDR1 is KGHDR, CDR2 SFDVKD, per germline. The ends were cut back, 10 bases at V and 8 bases at J, with 7 bases in the middle. The CDR3 has 10 residues. The CDR3, as DNA: TGTGCCACGGGGCGTGGGGAGCTGTTTTTT. Translating gives CATGRGELFF.

This clone was observed a few times. The chain couples TRBV28 to TRBJ2-3; D perhaps matches TRBD1 (6 bases). Germline CDR1 is MDHEN and CDR2 is SYDVKM. This CDR3 is 17 amino acids long. Trimming took off 6 bases at V and 0 bases at J, with 19 bases between the two ends. This chain's CDR3 is CASSPKQGPRSTDTQYF. CDR3 coding DNA: TGTGCCAGCAGCCCAAAACAGGGTCCACGGAGCACAGATACGCAGTATTTT.